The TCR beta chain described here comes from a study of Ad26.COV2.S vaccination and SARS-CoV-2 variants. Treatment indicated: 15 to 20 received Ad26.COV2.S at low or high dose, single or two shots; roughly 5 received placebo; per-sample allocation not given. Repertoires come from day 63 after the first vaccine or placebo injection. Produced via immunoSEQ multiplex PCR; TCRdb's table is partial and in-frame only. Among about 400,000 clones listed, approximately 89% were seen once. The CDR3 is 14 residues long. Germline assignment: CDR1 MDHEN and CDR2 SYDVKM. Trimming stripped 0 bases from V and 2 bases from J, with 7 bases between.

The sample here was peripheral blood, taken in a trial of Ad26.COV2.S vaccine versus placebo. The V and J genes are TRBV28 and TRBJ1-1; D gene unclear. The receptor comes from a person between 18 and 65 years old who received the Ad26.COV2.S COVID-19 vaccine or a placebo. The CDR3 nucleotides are TGTGCCAGCAGTTTATGGGGCGCAAACACTGAAGCTTTCTTT. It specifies CASSLWGANTEAFF.